This record looks at one TCR beta chain sequence and its context. Its specificity is not known. Measured with immunoSEQ multiplex PCR; TCRdb has only the in-frame clones, and not every one. The top ten hold around 1.1% of the sample, which has over 85,000 clones, around four fifths seen once. This record comes from a study of OX40 agonist ivuxolimab in advanced cancers. At the level of the study: Every 2 weeks, patients received ivuxolimab intravenously, dosed at 0.01 to 10 mg/kg. Subjects had a mean age of around 60 years, with a range of 23 to 79; around 80% were male.

Study results and caveats: Also showing low normalized T-cell clonal expansion were some of the nonresponders. CD4+ and CD8+ T cells in blood underwent clonal expansion by week 6 at 0.1 to 3.0 mg/kg.

Per germline, CDR1 LNHDA and CDR2 SQIVND (reference sequence). This CDR3 spans 16 amino acids. Trimming stripped 3 bases from V and 8 bases from J, with 17 bases between. This chain connects TRBV19 to TRBJ1-6; D may be TRBD1 (5 bases). The sequencing used CD4+ or CD8+ T cells sorted from blood, collected in a trial of the OX40 agonist ivuxolimab. The source of this sequence is an adult with an advanced solid tumor such as melanoma, head and neck, liver or kidney cancer. The CDR3 DNA follows: TGTGCCAGTAGTATCGGGAAGACAGTGGGGGATTCACCCCTCCACTTT. This sequence encodes CASSIGKTVGDSPLHF.